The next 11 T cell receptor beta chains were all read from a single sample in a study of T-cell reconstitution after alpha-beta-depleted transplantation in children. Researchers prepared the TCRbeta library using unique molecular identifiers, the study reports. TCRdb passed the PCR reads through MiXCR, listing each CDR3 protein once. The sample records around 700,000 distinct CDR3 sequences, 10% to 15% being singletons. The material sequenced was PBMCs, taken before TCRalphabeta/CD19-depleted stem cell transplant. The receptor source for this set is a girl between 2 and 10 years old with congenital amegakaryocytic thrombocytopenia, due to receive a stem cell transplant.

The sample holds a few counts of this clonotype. This CDR3 is CASSQELGNYGYTF. In nucleotides, the CDR3 is TGTGCCAGCAGCCAAGAATTAGGGAACTATGGCTACACCTTC. The chain joins TRBV4-2 to TRBJ1-2; D not certain. The CDR3 length is 14 residues. Trimming removed 0 bases from V and 2 bases from J, with 7 bases in between. Germline V gene sequence: CDR1 LGHNA, CDR2 YNFKEQ.

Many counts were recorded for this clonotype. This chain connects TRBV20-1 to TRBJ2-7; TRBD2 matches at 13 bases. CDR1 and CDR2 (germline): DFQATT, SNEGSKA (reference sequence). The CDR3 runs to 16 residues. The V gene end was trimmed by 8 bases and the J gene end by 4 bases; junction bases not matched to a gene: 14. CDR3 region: CSPGLAGVIRKYEQYF. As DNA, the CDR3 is TGCAGTCCAGGACTAGCGGGAGTTATAAGAAAGTACGAGCAGTACTTC.

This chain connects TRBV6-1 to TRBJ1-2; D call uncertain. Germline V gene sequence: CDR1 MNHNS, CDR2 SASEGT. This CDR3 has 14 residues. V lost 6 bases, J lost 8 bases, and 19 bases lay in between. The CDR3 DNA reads TGTGCCAGCAGCTTTGAGGAGGGCGGGAGCGGCTACACCTTC. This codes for CASSFEEGGSGYTF.

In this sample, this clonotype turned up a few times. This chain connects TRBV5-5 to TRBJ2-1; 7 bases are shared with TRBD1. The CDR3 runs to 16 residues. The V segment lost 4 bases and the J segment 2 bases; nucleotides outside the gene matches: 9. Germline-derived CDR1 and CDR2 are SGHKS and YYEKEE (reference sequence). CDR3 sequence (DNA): TGTGCCAGCAGCCCCCCCACAGGGGCCACCTACAATGAGCAGTTCTTC. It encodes CASSPPTGATYNEQFF. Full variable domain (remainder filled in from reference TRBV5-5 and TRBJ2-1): DAGVTQSPTHLIKTRGQQVTLRCSPISGHKSVSWYQQVLGQGPQFIFQYYEKEERGRGNFPDRFSARQFPNYSSELNVNALLLGDSALYLCASSPPTGATYNEQFFGPGTRLTVL.

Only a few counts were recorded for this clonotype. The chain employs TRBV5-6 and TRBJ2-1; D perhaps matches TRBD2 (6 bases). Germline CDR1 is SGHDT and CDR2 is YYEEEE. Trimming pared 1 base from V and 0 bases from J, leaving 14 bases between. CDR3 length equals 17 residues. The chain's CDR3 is CASSLFRGKGSYNEQFF. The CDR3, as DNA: TGTGCCAGCAGCTTGTTCCGCGGGAAGGGCTCCTACAATGAGCAGTTCTTC.

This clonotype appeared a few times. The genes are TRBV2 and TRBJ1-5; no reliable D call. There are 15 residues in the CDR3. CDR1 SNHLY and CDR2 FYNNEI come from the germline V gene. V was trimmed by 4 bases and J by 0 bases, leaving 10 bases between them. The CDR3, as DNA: TGTGCCAGCAGTGGCGAAGGGAGTAGCAATCAGCCCCAGCATTTT. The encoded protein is CASSGEGSSNQPQHF.

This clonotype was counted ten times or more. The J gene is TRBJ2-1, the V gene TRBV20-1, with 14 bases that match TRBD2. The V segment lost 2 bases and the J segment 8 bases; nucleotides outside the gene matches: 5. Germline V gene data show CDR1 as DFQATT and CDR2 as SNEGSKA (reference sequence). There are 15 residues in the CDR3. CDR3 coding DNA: TGCAGTGCTAGACAGGGGGGACTAGCGGGAGATGAGCAGTTCTTC. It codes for CSARQGGLAGDEQFF.

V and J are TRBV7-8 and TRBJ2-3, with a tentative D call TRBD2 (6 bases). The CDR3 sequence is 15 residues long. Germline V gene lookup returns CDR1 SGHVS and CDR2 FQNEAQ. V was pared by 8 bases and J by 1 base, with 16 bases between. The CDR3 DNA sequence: TGTGCCAGCGTCCTGGGCGGGATCGGCACAGATACGCAGTATTTT. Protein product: CASVLGGIGTDTQYF.

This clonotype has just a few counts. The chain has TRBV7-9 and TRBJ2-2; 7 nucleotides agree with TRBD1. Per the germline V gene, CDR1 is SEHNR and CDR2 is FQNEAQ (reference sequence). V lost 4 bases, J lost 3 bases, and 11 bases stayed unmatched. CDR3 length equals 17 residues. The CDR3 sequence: CASSSDTTGWDTGELFF. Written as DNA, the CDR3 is TGTGCCAGCAGCTCAGACACGACAGGGTGGGACACCGGGGAGCTGTTTTTT.

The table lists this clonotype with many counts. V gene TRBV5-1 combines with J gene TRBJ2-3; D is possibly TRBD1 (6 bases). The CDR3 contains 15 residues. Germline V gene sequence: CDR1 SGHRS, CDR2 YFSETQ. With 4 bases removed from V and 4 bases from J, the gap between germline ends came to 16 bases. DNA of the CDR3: TGCGCCAGCAGCCATTGGGGGCGCTTACCAGATACGCAGTATTTT. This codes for CASSHWGRLPDTQYF.

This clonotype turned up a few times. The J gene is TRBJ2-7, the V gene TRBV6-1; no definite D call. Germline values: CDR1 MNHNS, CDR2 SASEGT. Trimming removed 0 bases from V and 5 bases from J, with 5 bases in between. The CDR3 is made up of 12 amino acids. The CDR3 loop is CASSEALNEQYF. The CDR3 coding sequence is TGTGCCAGCAGTGAAGCGCTGAACGAGCAGTACTTC.